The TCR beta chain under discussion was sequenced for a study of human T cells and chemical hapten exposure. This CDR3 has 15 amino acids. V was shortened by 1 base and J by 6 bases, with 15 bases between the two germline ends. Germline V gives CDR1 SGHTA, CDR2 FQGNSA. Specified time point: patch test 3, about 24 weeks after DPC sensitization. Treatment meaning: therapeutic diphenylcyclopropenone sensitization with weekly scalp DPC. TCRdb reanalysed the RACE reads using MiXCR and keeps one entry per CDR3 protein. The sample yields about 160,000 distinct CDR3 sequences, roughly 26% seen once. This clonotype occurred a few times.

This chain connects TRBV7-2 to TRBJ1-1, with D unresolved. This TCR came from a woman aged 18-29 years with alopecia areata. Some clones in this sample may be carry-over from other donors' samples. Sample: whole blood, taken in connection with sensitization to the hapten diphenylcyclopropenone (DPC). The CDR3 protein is CASSLVRTPVSEAFF. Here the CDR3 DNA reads TGTGCCAGCAGCTTAGTTCGGACTCCGGTCTCTGAAGCTTTCTTT.